This is a list of T cell receptor beta chains from one sample in a study of control samples from healthy donors and cancer patients. Assay: immunoSEQ multiplex PCR; the TCRdb copy retains only in-frame clones and omits some. The data hold around 200,000 clones, with just under 95% observed a single time. Sequenced: blood. All receptors derive from a man aged 18 to 29 in good health. Each CDR3 is given with its conserved first and last residue. A D gene is named only where the DNA matches it firmly. Size tells how often a clone was seen (once, few, many) or the class of an expanded clone, and some rows leave it out.

J gene	V gene	CDR3 length	D gene	clone size	CDR3 DNA	CDR3 protein
TRBJ2-7	TRBV6-5	15	.	.	TGTGCCAGCAGTTACTCAAAGGACAGCCCCTACGAGCAGTACTTC	CASSYSKDSPYEQYF
TRBJ2-2	TRBV4-1	17	TRBD2	.	TGCGCCAGCAGCCCTGCGGCGGGGGGGAGGGGCACCGGGGAGCTGTTTTTT	CASSPAAGGRGTGELFF
TRBJ2-7	TRBV5-1	15	.	.	TGCGCCAGTAAGCTTAACACAGATGGGGTTCAGGTGCAGTACTTC	CASKLNTDGVQVQYF
TRBJ2-7	TRBV2	15	.	.	TGTGCCAGCTCATCCCTTGGGGGGCTCTCCTACGAGCAGTACTTC	CASSSLGGLSYEQYF
TRBJ1-2	TRBV28	15	.	.	TGTGCCAGCAGTTTAGAATCAGGCAGGGTTACTGGCTACACCTTC	CASSLESGRVTGYTF
TRBJ1-5	TRBV2	15	.	.	TGTGCCAGCAGTGTTGGGGGGCAAGGCAATCAGCCCCAGCATTTT	CASSVGGQGNQPQHF
TRBJ2-1	TRBV27	15	TRBD1	once	TGTGCCAGCAGGTTTCCGGGACAGGGAAACAATGAGCAGTTCTTC	CASRFPGQGNNEQFF
TRBJ1-6	TRBV18	14	TRBD1	once	TGTGCCAGCTCAAGGGACAGGGTTAATTCACCCCTCCACTTT	CASSRDRVNSPLHF
TRBJ1-1	TRBV6-5	13	.	.	TGTGCCAGCGGAGGGGGGCGGAACACTGAAGCTTTCTTT	CASGGGRNTEAFF
TRBJ2-7	TRBV10-3	15	.	.	TGTGCCATCAGTGACAACTTCCGAGGGCTCTACGAGCAGTACTTC	CAISDNFRGLYEQYF
TRBJ1-4	TRBV2	13	.	.	TGTGCCAGCACGGGACTTACTAATGAAAAACTGTTTTTT	CASTGLTNEKLFF
TRBJ1-6	TRBV10-3	14	.	.	TGTGCCACCTCACCGAGCGGGGGCAATTCACCCCTCCACTTT	CATSPSGGNSPLHF
TRBJ1-2	TRBV12-3/TRBV12-4	13	TRBD1	once	TGTGCCAGCAGTGGGACAGCTAACTATGGCTACACCTTC	CASSGTANYGYTF
TRBJ1-2	TRBV19	13	.	.	TGTGCCAGTAGCATGCGTGCGGGCTATGGCTACACCTTC	CASSMRAGYGYTF
TRBJ1-4	TRBV6-1	15	.	.	TGTGCCAGCAGTGAGCGTGGGACCGCACGAGAAAAACTGTTTTTT	CASSERGTAREKLFF
TRBJ1-2	TRBV24-1	15	.	.	TGTGCCACCAGTGATTTGAAGGGTGATGGCTATGGCTACACCTTC	CATSDLKGDGYGYTF